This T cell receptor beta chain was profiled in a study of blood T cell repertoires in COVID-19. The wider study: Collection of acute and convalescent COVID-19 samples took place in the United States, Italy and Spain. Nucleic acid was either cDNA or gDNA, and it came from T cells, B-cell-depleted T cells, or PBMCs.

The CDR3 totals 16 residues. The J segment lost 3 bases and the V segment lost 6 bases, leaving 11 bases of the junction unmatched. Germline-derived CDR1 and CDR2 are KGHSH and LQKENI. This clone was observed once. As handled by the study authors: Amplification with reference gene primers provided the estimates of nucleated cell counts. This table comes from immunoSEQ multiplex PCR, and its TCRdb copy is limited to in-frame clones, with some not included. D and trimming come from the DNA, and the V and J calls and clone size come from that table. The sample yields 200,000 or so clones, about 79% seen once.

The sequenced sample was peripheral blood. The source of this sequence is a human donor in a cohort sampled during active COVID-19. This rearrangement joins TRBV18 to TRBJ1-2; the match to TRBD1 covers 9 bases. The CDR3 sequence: CASSLTNRGRDYGYTF. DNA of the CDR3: TGTGCCAGCTCCCTCACAAACAGGGGGCGAGACTATGGCTACACCTTC.